This passage covers 22 T cell receptor beta chains from one sample sequenced in a study of cytomegalovirus exposure and HLA in healthy donors. In the PCR, 60 Vbeta and 13 Jbeta primers were used. Sequenced by immunoSEQ multiplex PCR; TCRdb stores in-frame clones only, minus some. The sample has approximately 120,000 clones; under 85% are singletons. Sequenced: PBMCs. All receptors come from a woman in her forties or fifties in good health and CMV-seropositive.

Remarks on this clone: The same CDR3 can be traced to other DNA sequences in this sample. The chain uses TRBV19 and TRBJ1-2; the match to TRBD1 covers 8 bases. Trimming removed 7 bases from V and 1 base from J; junction bases left unmatched: 5. Per germline, CDR1 LNHDA and CDR2 SQIVND (reference sequence). CDR3 length: 14 residues. CDR3 DNA sequence: TGTGCCAGTACCGGACAGGGACTTAACTATGGCTACACCTTC. Residues: CASTGQGLNYGYTF.

The CDR3 DNA reads TGCGCCAGCAGCCAAGATCTAGGATCAGGGAATAGCAATCAGCCCCAGCATTTT. It specifies CASSQDLGSGNSNQPQHF. This chain links TRBV4-3 with TRBJ1-5, with a possible D match to TRBD1 (5 bases). Germline-derived CDR1 and CDR2 are LGHNA and YSLEER. The CDR3 runs 18 residues. V lost 0 bases and J lost 0, with 15 bases in between.

The chain couples TRBV15 to TRBJ1-2; 9 bases agree with TRBD1. V gave up 2 bases and J gave up 0 bases; unmatched junction bases: 4. Germline V gene lookup returns CDR1 LNHNV and CDR2 YYDKDF (reference sequence). The CDR3 runs to 16 residues. The CDR3 spells CATSRSRDRANYGYTF. CDR3 nucleotides: TGTGCCACCAGCAGATCGAGGGACAGGGCTAACTATGGCTACACCTTC.

This clone was found once. V usage is TRBV19 and J usage is TRBJ1-1; 7 bases line up with TRBD1. Germline CDR1 reads LNHDA; CDR2 reads SQIVND (reference sequence). This CDR3 comprises 15 residues. V shed 3 bases and J 6 bases; nucleotides not matched to a gene: 10. Written as DNA, the CDR3 is TGTGCCAGTAGTATGACAGGGAGAGATTTCTCTGAAGCTTTCTTT. It yields the protein CASSMTGRDFSEAFF.

The J gene is TRBJ1-5, the V gene TRBV6-1; 9 bases match TRBD1. Germline V CDR1 and CDR2: MNHNS, SASEGT. The ends lost 3 bases at V and 6 bases at J; junction bases unmatched: 6. The CDR3 length is 15 residues. CDR3 coding DNA: TGTGCCAGCAGTGAGTGGGACAGGGTGGGTCAGCCCCAGCATTTT. Its protein is CASSEWDRVGQPQHF.

The chain carries TRBV27 and TRBJ2-7, with 8 nucleotides matching TRBD1. V shed 5 bases, J shed 7 bases, and the junction held 7 bases outside the gene matches. The CDR3 extends over 13 amino acids. Germline-derived CDR1 and CDR2 are MNHEY and SMNVEV (reference sequence). CDR3 residues: CASSPQGAGEQYF. The CDR3 bases are TGTGCCAGCAGTCCTCAGGGGGCGGGGGAGCAGTACTTC.

This chain connects TRBV18 to TRBJ2-1, with 8 bases matching TRBD2. The trim removed 11 bases at V and 7 bases at J, leaving 7 bases unmatched. Germline V gene sequence: CDR1 KGHSH, CDR2 LQKENI. This CDR3 spans 12 amino acids. CDR3 region: CAFGTSRNEQFF. CDR3 DNA: TGTGCCTTCGGGACTAGTAGGAATGAGCAGTTCTTC.

The gene calls are TRBV28 and TRBJ2-3; 12 nucleotides line up with TRBD2. Germline V CDR1 and CDR2: MDHEN, SYDVKM. The V gene end was trimmed by 4 bases and the J gene end by 5 bases; junction bases not matched to a gene: 4. This CDR3 comprises 15 residues. The CDR3 DNA sequence: TGTGCCAGCAGTTCTAGCGGGGGGGCCGGAGATACGCAGTATTTT. Residues: CASSSSGGAGDTQYF.

In the case of this clone: The junction departs from germline at one end; a sequencing error may be responsible. This chain joins TRBV25-1 and TRBJ2-1, with TRBD2 matching 7 bases. Germline V gene lookup returns CDR1 MGHDK and CDR2 SYGVNS. There are 12 residues in the CDR3. CDR3 nucleotides: TGTGCCAGCAGGCGGGACTACAATGAGCAGCTCTTC. Amino acids: CASRRDYNEQLF. The variable domain in full, completed from reference TRBV25-1 and TRBJ2-1, reads EADIYQTPRYLVIGTGKKITLECSQTMGHDKMYWYQQDPGMELHLIHYSYGVNSTEKGDLSSESTVSRIRTEHFPLTLESARPSHTSQYLCASRRDYNEQLFGPGTRLTVL.

The chain has TRBV19 and TRBJ2-5; tentatively, D is TRBD1 (6 bases). Germline values: CDR1 LNHDA, CDR2 SQIVND (reference sequence). CDR3 length: 13 amino acids. V was cut by 5 bases and J by 5 bases, with 12 bases left in between. The CDR3 region is CASSVQGLETQYF. For the CDR3, the DNA is TGTGCCAGTAGTGTCCAGGGGTTGGAGACCCAGTACTTC.

J is TRBJ2-7 and V is TRBV5-1, with D unresolved. Germline V gene data show CDR1 as SGHRS and CDR2 as YFSETQ. V dropped 6 bases and J dropped 4 bases, with 14 bases sitting between them. This CDR3 spans 13 amino acids. The CDR3 region is CASMESAFYEQYF. The CDR3, as DNA: TGCGCCAGCATGGAGTCAGCGTTTTACGAGCAGTACTTC. Complete variable domain (other parts from reference TRBV5-1 and TRBJ2-7): KAGVTQTPRYLIKTRGQQVTLSCSPISGHRSVSWYQQTPGQGLQFLFEYFSETQRNKGNFPGRFSGRQFSNSRSEMNVSTLELGDSALYLCASMESAFYEQYFGPGTRLTVT.

This rearrangement joins TRBV7-3 to TRBJ2-1; D uncertain. Trimming left V 2 bases short and J 4 bases short, with 21 bases between. The CDR3 runs 18 residues. Looked up from germline, CDR1 is SGHTA and CDR2 is FQGTGA. The CDR3 DNA follows: TGTGCCAGCAGCTTAGGTTCTAGGAGACTCACCACTTACAATGAGCAGTTCTTC. This translates into CASSLGSRRLTTYNEQFF.

The V call is TRBV28, the J call TRBJ1-5; D perhaps matches TRBD1 (6 bases). This CDR3 region has 14 residues. Germline CDR1 is MDHEN and CDR2 is SYDVKM. The V and J ends lost 5 bases and 3 bases respectively, with 11 bases between them. The CDR3 spells CASSNRDINQPQHF. The CDR3 region has the DNA TGTGCCAGCAGTAACCGGGACATCAATCAGCCCCAGCATTTT.

The chain links TRBV4-1 to TRBJ1-2; D unclear. CDR1 MGHRA and CDR2 YSYEKL come from the germline V gene. Trimming pared 0 bases from V and 3 bases from J, leaving 8 bases between. The CDR3 spans 14 residues. This chain's CDR3 is CASSQEARDYGYTF. CDR3 nucleotide sequence: TGCGCCAGCAGCCAAGAGGCACGGGACTATGGCTACACCTTC.

This sequence joins TRBV2 and TRBJ1-2, with 7 nucleotides matching TRBD1. The CDR3 is 16 amino acids. Germline V lookup: CDR1 SNHLY, CDR2 FYNNEI. The V gene end was trimmed by 6 bases and the J gene end by 4 bases; junction bases not matched to a gene: 14. The CDR3 spells CASRANRPTGPYGYTF. The CDR3 nucleotides are TGTGCCAGCAGGGCCAACAGGCCGACAGGGCCCTATGGCTACACCTTC.

This clone has a single count. The V and J genes are TRBV2 and TRBJ2-7; TRBD1 matches 8 bases. The length of the CDR3 is 14 residues. Germline values: CDR1 SNHLY, CDR2 FYNNEI. Trimming removed 6 bases from V and 4 bases from J; junction bases left unmatched: 8. CDR3: CASSRDRHSYEQYF. DNA of the CDR3: TGTGCCAGCAGCCGGGACAGGCACTCTTACGAGCAGTACTTC.

This clone was observed a handful of times. The V call is TRBV5-6, the J call TRBJ2-5, with a weak D call TRBD2 (7 bases). The V gene lost 2 bases and the J gene lost 5 bases, with 19 bases spanning the gap. The CDR3 consists of 16 residues. Germline CDR1 and CDR2: SGHDT and YYEEEE. CDR3 sequence: CASSFRRGHGGETQYF. Here the CDR3 DNA reads TGTGCCAGCAGCTTTCGACGGGGGCACGGGGGGGAGACCCAGTACTTC. Full variable domain (remainder filled in from reference TRBV5-6 and TRBJ2-5): DAGVTQSPTHLIKTRGQQVTLRCSPKSGHDTVSWYQQALGQGPQFIFQYYEEEERQRGNFPDRFSGHQFPNYSSELNVNALLLGDSALYLCASSFRRGHGGETQYFGPGTRLLVL.

A word on this clone: Other DNA sequences in this sample translate to the same CDR3. The chain joins TRBV29-1 to TRBJ1-4; 7 bases line up with TRBD1. The CDR3 runs 13 residues. Trimming at V came to 5 bases and at J to 4 bases, leaving 4 bases not matched to a gene. In germline, CDR1 is SQVTM, CDR2 ANQGSEA. DNA of the CDR3: TGCAGCGTTAGACAGGGACTTAATGAAAAACTGTTTTTT. It translates to CSVRQGLNEKLFF.

This chain uses TRBV19 with TRBJ2-7, with 7 bases lining up with TRBD1. Germline trimming cut 4 bases from V and 3 bases from J; bases unmatched to any gene: 9. CDR1 and CDR2 (germline): LNHDA, SQIVND (reference sequence). This CDR3 is 15 amino acids long. The CDR3 loop reads CASSNFQGVIYEQYF. CDR3 coding DNA: TGTGCCAGTAGTAACTTCCAGGGGGTAATCTACGAGCAGTACTTC.

This chain joins TRBV28 and TRBJ2-3; no clear D gene. Germline V gene sequence: CDR1 MDHEN, CDR2 SYDVKM. Between the trimmed V and J ends, which lost 5 bases and 4 bases, there was a span of 7 bases. This CDR3 is built from 12 residues. The chain's CDR3 is CASSLRADTQYF. The CDR3 DNA reads TGTGCCAGCAGTCTGAGAGCAGATACGCAGTATTTT.

This clone was counted only a few times. This chain links TRBV19 with TRBJ2-5; 10 bases are shared with TRBD1. The CDR3 extends over 16 amino acids. The V and J ends lost 6 bases and 4 bases, in that order; junction bases with no gene match: 11. The germline CDR1 and CDR2 sequences are LNHDA and SQIVND (reference sequence). CDR3 bases: TGTGCCAGTAGAGATACGGGACAGGGGAAAGGAGAGACCCAGTACTTC. It codes for CASRDTGQGKGETQYF.

Points on this clone: Other DNA sequences in this sample translate to the same CDR3. V is TRBV29-1 and J is TRBJ2-7, with TRBD1 matching over 11 bases. Trimming cost V 4 bases and J 6 bases; bases outside gene matches: 2. Per germline, CDR1 SQVTM and CDR2 ANQGSEA. The CDR3 covers 12 residues. In DNA, the CDR3 is TGCAGCGTTGGGGGACAGGGGGGCGAGCAGTACTTC. Residues: CSVGGQGGEQYF.